This T cell receptor beta chain is from a study of blood T cell repertoires in COVID-19. Germline values: CDR1 LGHDT, CDR2 YNNKEL (reference sequence). V lost 4 bases and J lost 0, with 13 bases in between. The CDR3 covers 16 residues. Repertoires were generated with immunoSEQ multiplex PCR, while TCRdb's copy carries only in-frame clones and drops some. The table shows 200,000 to 250,000 clones, with around 86% occurring only once. The TCR sequence derives from a man between 50 and 59 years old with COVID-19, enrolled during active disease. The V gene is TRBV3-1 (or the pseudogene TRBV3-2), the J gene TRBJ2-1; perhaps TRBD2 as D (6 bases). The specimen sequenced was peripheral blood. The CDR3 DNA sequence: TGTGCCAGCAGCCTTCTTGACGGGAGCTCCTACAATGAGCAGTTCTTC. This encodes CASSLLDGSSYNEQFF.